What follows are 3 T cell receptor beta chains derived from one specimen sequenced in a study of neoadjuvant nivolumab and ipilimumab in lung cancer. This table comes from immunoSEQ multiplex PCR, and its TCRdb copy is limited to in-frame clones, with some not included. The sample has some 25,000 clones; 80% to 85% are singletons. Sequences were derived from tumor tissue, sampled after neoadjuvant nivolumab, alone or with ipilimumab, at or shortly before surgery. Source of these receptors: an adult with non-small cell lung cancer.

The CDR3: CASSSPPGSGEKLFF. CDR3 bases: TGTGCCAGCAGCTCCCCCCCGGGGTCTGGTGAAAAACTGTTTTTT. This chain connects TRBV7-2 to TRBJ1-4; D is unclear. Germline assignment: CDR1 SGHTA and CDR2 FQGNSA. This CDR3 is 15 amino acids long. The V and J ends lost 4 bases and 7 bases respectively, with 16 bases between them. The full variable domain, its missing parts supplied by reference TRBV7-2 and TRBJ1-4, is GAGVSQSPSNKVTEKGKDVELRCDPISGHTALYWYRQSLGQGLEFLIYFQGNSAPDKSGLPSDRFSAERTGGSVSTLTIQRTQQEDSAVYLCASSSPPGSGEKLFFGSGTQLSVL.

The chain is built from TRBV7-9 and TRBJ2-3; D is ambiguous. Trimming removed 2 bases from V and 4 bases from J, with 16 bases in between. The CDR3 has 16 amino acids. The germline V gene encodes CDR1 SEHNR and CDR2 FQNEAQ (reference sequence). CDR3 DNA sequence: TGTGCCAGCAGCTTAACGACAACCATCGTTGCAGATACGCAGTATTTT. It specifies CASSLTTTIVADTQYF.

V usage is TRBV27 and J usage is TRBJ2-6; D call uncertain. V lost 6 bases and J lost 2, with 11 bases in between. The CDR3 is 15 residues long. Germline values: CDR1 MNHEY, CDR2 SMNVEV (reference sequence). Here the CDR3 reads CASSHPFTGANVLTF. Here the CDR3 DNA reads TGTGCCAGCAGCCACCCTTTTACTGGGGCCAACGTCCTGACTTTC. Together with reference TRBV27 and TRBJ2-6, the CDR3 gives the full variable domain: EAQVTQNPRYLITVTGKKLTVTCSQNMNHEYMSWYRQDPGLGLRQIYYSMNVEVTDKGDVPEGYKVSRKEKRNFPLILESPSPNQTSLYFCASSHPFTGANVLTFGAGSRLTVL.